This T cell receptor (beta chain) was identified in a study of monozygotic twins with cystic fibrosis. Study as a whole: Libraries were built from 2.5 to 3.5 micrograms of fragmented DNA using about 14 PCR cycles.

Study-level points and caveats: Low clonality (median 0.0095) suggested a mostly naive repertoire. Unrelated CF individuals shared fewer identical clonotypes than monozygotic CF twins. V usage most resembled the co-twin in 13 of 16 pairs.

With regard to this clone: Its cognate antigen is unknown.

Clones were sequenced by immunoSEQ multiplex PCR, and TCRdb holds only the in-frame ones, with some missing. The data hold around 21,000 clones, with approximately 90% observed a single time. The germline gives CDR1 LGHNA, CDR2 YSLEER. There are 15 residues in the CDR3. Trimming at V came to 1 base and at J to 2 bases, leaving 4 bases not matched to a gene. The TCR sequence derives from a woman aged 25 to 39 with cystic fibrosis. The sample consisted of blood. The rearrangement joins TRBV4-3 to TRBJ1-2, with TRBD1 identical over 7 bases. In DNA form, the CDR3 reads TGCGCCAGCAGCCAAGTGGTCAGGGGGAACTATGGCTACACCTTC. Its protein is CASSQVVRGNYGYTF.